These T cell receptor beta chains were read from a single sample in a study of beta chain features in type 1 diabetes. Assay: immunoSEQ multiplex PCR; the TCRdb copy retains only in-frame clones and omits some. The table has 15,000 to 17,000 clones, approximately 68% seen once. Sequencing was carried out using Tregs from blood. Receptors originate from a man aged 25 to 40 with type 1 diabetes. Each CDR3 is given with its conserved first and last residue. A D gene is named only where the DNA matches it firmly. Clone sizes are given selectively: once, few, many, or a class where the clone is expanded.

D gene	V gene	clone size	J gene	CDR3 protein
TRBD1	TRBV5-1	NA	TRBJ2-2	CASSQTTGGSGELFF
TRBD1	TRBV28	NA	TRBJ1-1	CASSLGTAQAFF
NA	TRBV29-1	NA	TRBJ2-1	CSVEARTADYNEQFF
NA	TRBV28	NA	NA	CASSLLYYEQYF
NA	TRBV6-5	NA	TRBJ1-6	CASSGSANSPLHF
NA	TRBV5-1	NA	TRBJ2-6	CASSARAGANVLTF
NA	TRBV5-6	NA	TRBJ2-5	CASSLAWRGLQETQYF
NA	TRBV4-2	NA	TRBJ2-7	CASSQEPQQDEQYF
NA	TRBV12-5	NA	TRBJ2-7	CASGLNNGGIKQYF
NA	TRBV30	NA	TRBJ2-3	CAWSQGNSGFTDTQYF
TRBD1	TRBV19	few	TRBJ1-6	CASRDEGTGFSSPLHF
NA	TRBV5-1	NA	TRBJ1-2	CASSTEGYGYTF
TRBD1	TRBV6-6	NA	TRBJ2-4	CASNGQGGAGKNIQYF
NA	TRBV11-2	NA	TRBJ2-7	CASSFGGRPPTYEQYF
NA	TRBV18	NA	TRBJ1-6	CASSPEGRGNNSPLHF
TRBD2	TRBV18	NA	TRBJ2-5	CASSSGLAGGEETQYF
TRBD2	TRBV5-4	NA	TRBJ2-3	CASSSGLAGVTDTQYF
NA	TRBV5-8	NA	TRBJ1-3	CASSVRVGSGNTIYF
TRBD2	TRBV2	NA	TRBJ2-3	CASSLGTSGAGYF
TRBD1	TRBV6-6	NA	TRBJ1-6	CASSYSQGGMLPPLHF
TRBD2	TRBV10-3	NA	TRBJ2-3	CAISESLAGGGEDTQYF
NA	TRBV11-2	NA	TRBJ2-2	CASSPHYPGELFF
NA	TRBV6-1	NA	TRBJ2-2	CASSEQTNTGELFF
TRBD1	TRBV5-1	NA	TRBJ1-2	CASSLEGAIGGYTF
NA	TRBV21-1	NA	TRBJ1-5	CASSPDRVIKPQHF
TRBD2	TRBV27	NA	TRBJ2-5	CASSLSSGGRETQYF
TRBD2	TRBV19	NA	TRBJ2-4	CASSKVLGGRNIQYF
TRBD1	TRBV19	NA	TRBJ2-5	CASSIQGAGETQYF
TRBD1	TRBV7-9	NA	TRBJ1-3	CASRRDRGGNTIYF
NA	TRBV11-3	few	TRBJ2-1	CASSSRTASSYNEQFF
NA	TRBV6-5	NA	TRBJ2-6	CASSYGGAGANVLTF
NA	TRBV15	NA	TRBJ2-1	CATSRVVGEQFF
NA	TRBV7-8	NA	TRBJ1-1	CASSLGTANTETFF